The present entry profiles one TCR beta chain with its context. The antigen is unknown. One junction end does not reproduce the germline sequence, and a read error may be involved. The sample is drawn from a study of T cell repertoires in cytomegalovirus infection. Looking at the study overall: The authors relied on CMV epitopes, both recently identified HLA-C-restricted and well-studied HLA-B-restricted.

TCRdb re-called the reads with MiXCR, one entry per CDR3 protein. The table includes 750,000 to 950,000 distinct CDR3 sequences, roughly 29% detected once. Study findings and constraints: CMV carriers with the relevant HLA were identified by cumulative public TCR beta family frequency.

Source: cultured CD8+ T cells from PBMCs, taken from culture after CMV antigen stimulation. The sequence was obtained from a human donor in good health (CMV status not recorded). Some clones in this sample may be carry-over from other donors' samples.

Written as DNA, the CDR3 is TGCGCCGGCAGCCAGCGAGTCGGACAGCCGAACACTGAAGCTTTCTTT. Translation gives CAGSQRVGQPNTEAFF. V usage is TRBV4-1 and J usage is TRBJ1-1; perhaps TRBD1 as D (6 bases). The CDR3 extends over 16 amino acids. In germline, CDR1 is MGHRA, CDR2 YSYEKL.